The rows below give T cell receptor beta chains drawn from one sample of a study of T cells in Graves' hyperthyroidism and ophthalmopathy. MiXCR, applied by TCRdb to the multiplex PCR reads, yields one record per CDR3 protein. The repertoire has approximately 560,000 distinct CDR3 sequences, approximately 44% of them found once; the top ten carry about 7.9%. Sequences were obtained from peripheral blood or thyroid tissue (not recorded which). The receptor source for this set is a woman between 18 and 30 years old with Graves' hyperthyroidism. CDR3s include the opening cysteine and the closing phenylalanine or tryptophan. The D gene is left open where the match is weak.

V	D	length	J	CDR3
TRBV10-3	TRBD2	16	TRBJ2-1	CAISESGGSTDNEQFF
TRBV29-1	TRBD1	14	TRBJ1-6	CSVEDGTGGSPLHF
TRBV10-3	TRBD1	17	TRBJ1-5	CAISDPTGTESNQPQHF
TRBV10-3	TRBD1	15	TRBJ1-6	CAISLETGGDSPLHF
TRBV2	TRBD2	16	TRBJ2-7	CASSKGTSGSPDEQYF
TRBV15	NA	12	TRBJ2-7	CATSRARYEQYF
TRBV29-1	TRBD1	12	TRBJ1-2	CSVGDRVESYTF
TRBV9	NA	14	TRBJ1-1	CASSVESGDTEAFF
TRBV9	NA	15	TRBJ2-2	CASSVTGENTGELFF
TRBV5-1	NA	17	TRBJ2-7	CASSLTSFDSRGDEQYF
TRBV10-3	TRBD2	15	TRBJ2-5	CAISGGLAGGETQYF
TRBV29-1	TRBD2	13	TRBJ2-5	CSVAGTSGRTQYF
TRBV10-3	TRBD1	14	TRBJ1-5	CASSEPGQGQPQHF
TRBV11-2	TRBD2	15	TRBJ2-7	CARWSGSGRIYEQYF
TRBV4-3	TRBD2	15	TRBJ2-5	CASSSPGTSERTQYF
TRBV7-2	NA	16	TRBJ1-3	CASSLGRWKNGNTIYF